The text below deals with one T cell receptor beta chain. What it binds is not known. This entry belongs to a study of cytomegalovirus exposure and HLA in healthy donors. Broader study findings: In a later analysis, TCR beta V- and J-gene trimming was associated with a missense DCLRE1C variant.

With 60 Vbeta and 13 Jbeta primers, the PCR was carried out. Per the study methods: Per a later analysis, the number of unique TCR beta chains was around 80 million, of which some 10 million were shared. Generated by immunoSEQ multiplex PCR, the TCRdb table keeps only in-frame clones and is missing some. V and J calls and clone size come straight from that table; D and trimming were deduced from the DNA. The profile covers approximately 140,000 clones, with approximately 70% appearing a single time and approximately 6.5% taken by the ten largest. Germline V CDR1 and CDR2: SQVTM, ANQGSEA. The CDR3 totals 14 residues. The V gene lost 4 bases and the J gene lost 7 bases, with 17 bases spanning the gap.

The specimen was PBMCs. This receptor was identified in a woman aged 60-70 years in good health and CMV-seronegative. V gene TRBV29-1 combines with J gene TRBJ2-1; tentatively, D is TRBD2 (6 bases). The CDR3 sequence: CSVVGGVVWNEQFF. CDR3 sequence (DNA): TGCAGCGTTGTCGGGGGAGTAGTGTGGAATGAGCAGTTCTTC.